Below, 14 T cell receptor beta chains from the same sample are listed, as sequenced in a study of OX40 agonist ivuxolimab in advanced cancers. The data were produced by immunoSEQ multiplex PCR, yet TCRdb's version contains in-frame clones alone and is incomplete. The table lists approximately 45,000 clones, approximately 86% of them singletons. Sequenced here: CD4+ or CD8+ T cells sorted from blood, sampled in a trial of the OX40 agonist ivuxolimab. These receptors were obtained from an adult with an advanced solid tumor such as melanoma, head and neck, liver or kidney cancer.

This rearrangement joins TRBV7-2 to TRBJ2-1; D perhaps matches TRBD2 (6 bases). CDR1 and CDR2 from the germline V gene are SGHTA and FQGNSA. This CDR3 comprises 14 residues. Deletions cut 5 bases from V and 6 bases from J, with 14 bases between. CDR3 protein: CASSGGDFLNEQFF. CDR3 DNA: TGTGCCAGCAGCGGAGGGGACTTTCTCAATGAGCAGTTCTTC.

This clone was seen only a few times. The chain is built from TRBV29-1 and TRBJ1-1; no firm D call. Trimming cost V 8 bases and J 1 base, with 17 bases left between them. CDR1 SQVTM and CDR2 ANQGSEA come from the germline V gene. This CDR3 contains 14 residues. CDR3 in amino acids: CSYSGKHQNTEAFF. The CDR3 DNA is TGCAGCTATTCGGGAAAGCATCAGAACACTGAAGCTTTCTTT.

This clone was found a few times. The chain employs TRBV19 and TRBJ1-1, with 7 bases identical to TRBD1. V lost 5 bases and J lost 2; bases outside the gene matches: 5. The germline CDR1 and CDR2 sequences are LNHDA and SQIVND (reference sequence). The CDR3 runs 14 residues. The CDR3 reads CASSPGDRNTEAFF. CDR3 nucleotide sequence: TGTGCCAGTAGTCCGGGGGACAGAAACACTGAAGCTTTCTTT.

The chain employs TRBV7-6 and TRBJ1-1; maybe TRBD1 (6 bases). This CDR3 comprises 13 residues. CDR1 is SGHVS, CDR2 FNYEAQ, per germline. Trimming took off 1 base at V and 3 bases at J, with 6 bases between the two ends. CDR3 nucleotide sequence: TGTGCCAGCAGCTTAGGGACAGACACTGAAGCTTTCTTT. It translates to CASSLGTDTEAFF.

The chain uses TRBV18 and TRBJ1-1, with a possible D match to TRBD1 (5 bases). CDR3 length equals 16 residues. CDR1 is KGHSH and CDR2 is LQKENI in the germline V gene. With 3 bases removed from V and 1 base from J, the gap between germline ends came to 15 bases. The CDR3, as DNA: TGTGCCAGCTCACCCCGCGATGGAGGGGAGAACACTGAAGCTTTCTTT. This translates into CASSPRDGGENTEAFF.

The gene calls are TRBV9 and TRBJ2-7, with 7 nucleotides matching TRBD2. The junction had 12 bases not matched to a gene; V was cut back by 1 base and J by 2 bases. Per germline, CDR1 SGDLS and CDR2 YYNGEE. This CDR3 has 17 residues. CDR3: CASSVHSGKAGAYEQYF. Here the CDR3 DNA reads TGTGCCAGCAGCGTACACTCAGGGAAGGCGGGGGCCTACGAGCAGTACTTC.

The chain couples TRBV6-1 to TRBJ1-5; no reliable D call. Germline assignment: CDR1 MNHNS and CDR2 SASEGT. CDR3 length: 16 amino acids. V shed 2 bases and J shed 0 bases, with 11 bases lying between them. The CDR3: CASSEWAGNSNQPQHF. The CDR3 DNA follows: TGTGCCAGCAGTGAATGGGCAGGCAATAGCAATCAGCCCCAGCATTTT.

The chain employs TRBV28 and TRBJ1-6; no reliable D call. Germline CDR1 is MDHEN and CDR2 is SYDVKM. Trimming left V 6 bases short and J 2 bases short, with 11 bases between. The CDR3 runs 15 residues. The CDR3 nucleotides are TGTGCCAGCAGACCTTTGAGGGCCTATAATTCACCCCTCCACTTT. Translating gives CASRPLRAYNSPLHF. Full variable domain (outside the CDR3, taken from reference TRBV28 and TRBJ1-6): DVKVTQSSRYLVKRTGEKVFLECVQDMDHENMFWYRQDPGLGLRLIYFSYDVKMKEKGDIPEGYSVSREKKERFSLILESASTNQTSMYLCASRPLRAYNSPLHFGNGTRLTVT.

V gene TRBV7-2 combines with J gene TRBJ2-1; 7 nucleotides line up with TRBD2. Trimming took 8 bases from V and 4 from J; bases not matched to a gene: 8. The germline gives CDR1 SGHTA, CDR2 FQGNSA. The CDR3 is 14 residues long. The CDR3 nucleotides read TGTGCCAGCTGGGCGGGCGGGGGATACAATGAGCAGTTCTTC. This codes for CASWAGGGYNEQFF.

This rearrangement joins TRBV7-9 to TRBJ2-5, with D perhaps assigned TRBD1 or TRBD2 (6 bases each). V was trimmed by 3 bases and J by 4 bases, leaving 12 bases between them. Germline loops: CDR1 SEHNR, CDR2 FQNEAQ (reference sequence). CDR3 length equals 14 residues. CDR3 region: CASSFFGGVETQYF. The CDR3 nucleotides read TGTGCCAGCAGCTTCTTCGGGGGCGTAGAGACCCAGTACTTC. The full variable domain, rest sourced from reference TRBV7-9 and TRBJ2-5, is DTGVSQNPRHKITKRGQNVTFRCDPISEHNRLYWYRQTLGQGPEFLTYFQNEAQLEKSRLLSDRFSAERPKGSFSTLEIQRTEQGDSAMYLCASSFFGGVETQYFGPGTRLLVL.

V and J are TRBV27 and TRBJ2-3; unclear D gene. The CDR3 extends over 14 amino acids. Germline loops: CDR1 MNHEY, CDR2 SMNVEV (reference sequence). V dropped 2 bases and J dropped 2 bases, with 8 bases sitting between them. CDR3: CASSLRPYTDTQYF. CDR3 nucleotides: TGTGCCAGCAGTTTAAGACCGTACACAGATACGCAGTATTTT.

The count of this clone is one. CDR3 residues: CASSSTNDDTKETQYF. The DNA for the CDR3 is TGTGCCAGCAGCTCAACTAATGATGACACGAAAGAGACCCAGTACTTC. The genes are TRBV7-8 and TRBJ2-5; D call uncertain. The V gene lost 4 bases and the J gene lost 3 bases, with 18 bases spanning the gap. The CDR3 contains 16 residues. Looked up from germline, CDR1 is SGHVS and CDR2 is FQNEAQ.

The DNA for the CDR3 is TGTGCCAGCTCACCGACGGCCCCGAGGGGGATCAGCGGGAGTTTGTACGAGCAGTACTTC. It yields the protein CASSPTAPRGISGSLYEQYF. The chain employs TRBV18 and TRBJ2-7; 8 bases are a match to TRBD2. The CDR3 runs to 20 residues. The trim removed 3 bases at V and 4 bases at J, leaving 23 bases unmatched. CDR1 and CDR2 (germline): KGHSH, LQKENI.

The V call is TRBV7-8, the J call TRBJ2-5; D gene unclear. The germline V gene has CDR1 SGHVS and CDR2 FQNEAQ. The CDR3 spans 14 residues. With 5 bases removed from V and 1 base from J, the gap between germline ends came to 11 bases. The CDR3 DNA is TGTGCCAGCAGCCCGAATCGGGTCCAAGAGACCCAGTACTTC. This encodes CASSPNRVQETQYF.